Below, 15 T cell receptor beta chains from the same sample are listed, as sequenced in a study of cytomegalovirus exposure and HLA in healthy donors. Clones were sequenced by immunoSEQ multiplex PCR, and TCRdb holds only the in-frame ones, with some missing. The profile shows roughly 300,000 clones, roughly 87% of them singletons. Sequenced sample: PBMCs. Every receptor here comes from a woman aged 25-40 years in good health and CMV-seropositive.

The gene calls are TRBV15 and TRBJ1-5; D not certain. With 8 bases removed from V and 6 bases from J, the gap between germline ends came to 14 bases. The germline CDR1 and CDR2 sequences are LNHNV and YYDKDF (reference sequence). The CDR3 totals 13 residues. Here the CDR3 DNA reads TGTGCCACCTCAGGACCCCTTGGTCAGCCCCAGCATTTT. Its translation is CATSGPLGQPQHF.

This clone was seen a single time. The genes are TRBV7-6 and TRBJ2-1; D possibly corresponds to TRBD1 (6 bases). Trimming removed 6 bases at V and 3 bases at J, with 15 bases between. The CDR3 totals 15 residues. Germline CDR1 is SGHVS and CDR2 is FNYEAQ. CDR3 DNA: TGTGCCAGCAGACCCAGCGCACAGGGCTACAATGAGCAGTTCTTC. Translated, it gives CASRPSAQGYNEQFF.

CDR3 nucleotide sequence: TGTGCCAGCAGCCTAACAGGGAACTACGAGCAGTACTTC. It encodes CASSLTGNYEQYF. V gene TRBV11-1 combines with J gene TRBJ2-7, with D possibly being TRBD1 (6 bases). The CDR3 is 13 amino acids. V was clipped by 5 bases and J by 3 bases, with 11 bases between them. CDR1 and CDR2 (germline): SGHAT, FQDESV (reference sequence).

The chain carries TRBV7-3 and TRBJ2-2, with 9 bases lining up with TRBD1. The CDR3 runs to 16 residues. V lost 3 bases and J lost 2; bases outside the gene matches: 4. CDR1 and CDR2 from the germline V gene are SGHTA and FQGTGA. The CDR3: CASSFTGGGNTGELFF. The CDR3 region has the DNA TGTGCCAGCAGCTTCACAGGGGGCGGAAACACCGGGGAGCTGTTTTTT.

The CDR3 DNA reads as TGTGCCACCAGCAAAGGGAGGTCGGATTCACCCCTCCACTTT. This translates into CATSKGRSDSPLHF. The chain combines TRBV15 with TRBJ1-6; D not resolved. CDR3 length equals 14 residues. With 4 bases removed from V and 8 bases from J, the gap between germline ends came to 12 bases. CDR1 is LNHNV and CDR2 is YYDKDF in the germline V gene (reference sequence).

The J gene is TRBJ1-2, the V gene TRBV7-9; TRBD1 might be the D (5 bases). Trimming stripped 11 bases from V and 2 bases from J, with 24 bases between. The length of the CDR3 is 16 residues. Germline V gene sequence: CDR1 SEHNR, CDR2 FQNEAQ (reference sequence). The CDR3: CAGSDGLLGGNYGYTF. The CDR3 DNA follows: TGTGCCGGTTCAGATGGACTGTTGGGGGGGAACTATGGCTACACCTTC.

V and J are TRBV27 and TRBJ1-2; D is possibly TRBD1 (6 bases). The V end was cut by 4 bases, the J end by 4 bases, with 19 bases between. This CDR3 comprises 16 residues. The germline V gene has CDR1 MNHEY and CDR2 SMNVEV (reference sequence). CDR3 in DNA: TGTGCCAGCAGTTCGAAGGGGAGGGGGTTTGGCTATGGCTACACCTTC. This codes for CASSSKGRGFGYGYTF.

This clone came up once. The V gene is TRBV28, the J gene TRBJ2-2; D is perhaps TRBD1 (6 bases). Germline assignment: CDR1 MDHEN and CDR2 SYDVKM. This CDR3 contains 12 residues. Trimming left V 7 bases short and J 6 bases short, with 9 bases between. The CDR3 is CASTRGPGELFF. CDR3 sequence (DNA): TGTGCCAGCACCAGGGGTCCCGGGGAGCTGTTTTTT. Variable domain in full (rest from reference TRBV28 and TRBJ2-2): DVKVTQSSRYLVKRTGEKVFLECVQDMDHENMFWYRQDPGLGLRLIYFSYDVKMKEKGDIPEGYSVSREKKERFSLILESASTNQTSMYLCASTRGPGELFFGEGSRLTVL.

The J gene is TRBJ1-2, the V gene TRBV28, with D maybe TRBD1 (5 bases). The germline gives CDR1 MDHEN, CDR2 SYDVKM. Deletions cut 6 bases from V and 4 bases from J, with 15 bases between. CDR3 length: 14 amino acids. For the CDR3, the DNA is TGTGCCAGCAGAGCCCACGGGGGTCCCTATGGCTACACCTTC. This gives the protein CASRAHGGPYGYTF.

This clone has a single count. The CDR3 DNA sequence: TGCGCCAGCAGCTCCCTAGCGCCCAACACCGGGGAGCTGTTTTTT. Amino acid sequence: CASSSLAPNTGELFF. V usage is TRBV5-1 and J usage is TRBJ2-2, with D possibly TRBD2 on 6 matching bases. V lost 3 bases to trimming and J lost 2 bases, with 11 bases between them. This CDR3 region has 15 residues. The germline V gene has CDR1 SGHRS and CDR2 YFSETQ.

V gene TRBV5-4 combines with J gene TRBJ2-6, with no clear D. The CDR3 is made up of 15 amino acids. Trimming cost V 2 bases and J 4 bases, with 10 bases left between them. CDR1 is SGHNT and CDR2 is YYREEE in the germline V gene (reference sequence). The CDR3 spells CASSFSGSGANVLTF. The CDR3 nucleotides read TGTGCCAGCAGCTTTTCGGGTTCCGGGGCCAACGTCCTGACTTTC.

The chain recombines TRBV18 with TRBJ1-2, with 9 positions matching TRBD1. This CDR3 comprises 14 residues. The germline V gene has CDR1 KGHSH and CDR2 LQKENI. Trimming took 2 bases from V and 4 from J; bases not matched to a gene: 2. This CDR3 is CASSPGTGSYGYTF. CDR3 DNA sequence: TGTGCCAGCTCACCAGGGACAGGGTCCTATGGCTACACCTTC.

The sample holds one count of this clone. The chain has TRBV12-5 and TRBJ2-3, with 11 bases matching TRBD1. The CDR3 sequence is 15 residues long. Trimming at V came to 6 bases and at J to 6 bases, leaving 8 bases not matched to a gene. CDR1 is LGHNT and CDR2 is FRNRAP in the germline V gene. The CDR3 DNA reads as TGTGCTAGTGGCCGGACAGGGGGCGTTACGGATACGCAGTATTTT. It codes for CASGRTGGVTDTQYF. The whole variable domain, filled in from reference TRBV12-5 and TRBJ2-3, reads DARVTQTPRHKVTEMGQEVTMRCQPILGHNTVFWYRQTMMQGLELLAYFRNRAPLDDSGMPKDRFSAEMPDATLATLKIQPSEPRDSAVYFCASGRTGGVTDTQYFGPGTRLTVL.

This clone was seen a single time. This chain uses TRBV4-2 with TRBJ2-7, with D possibly being TRBD1 (5 bases). There are 20 residues in the CDR3. V was cut by 0 bases and J by 4 bases, with 28 bases left in between. Looked up from germline, CDR1 is LGHNA and CDR2 is YNFKEQ. The DNA for the CDR3 is TGTGCCAGCAGCCAAGAGATTGTGGGGCCGGGCGGCTTAATGCGGTACGAGCAGTACTTC. This sequence encodes CASSQEIVGPGGLMRYEQYF.

The genes are TRBV6-5 and TRBJ1-2, with 9 nucleotides matching TRBD1. CDR1 and CDR2 from the germline V gene are MNHEY and SVGAGI. With V trimmed by 5 bases and J by 2 bases, 3 bases remained unmatched. The CDR3 extends over 14 amino acids. Written as DNA, the CDR3 is TGTGCCAGCAGTACAGGGGGCGGAAACTATGGCTACACCTTC. This codes for CASSTGGGNYGYTF.